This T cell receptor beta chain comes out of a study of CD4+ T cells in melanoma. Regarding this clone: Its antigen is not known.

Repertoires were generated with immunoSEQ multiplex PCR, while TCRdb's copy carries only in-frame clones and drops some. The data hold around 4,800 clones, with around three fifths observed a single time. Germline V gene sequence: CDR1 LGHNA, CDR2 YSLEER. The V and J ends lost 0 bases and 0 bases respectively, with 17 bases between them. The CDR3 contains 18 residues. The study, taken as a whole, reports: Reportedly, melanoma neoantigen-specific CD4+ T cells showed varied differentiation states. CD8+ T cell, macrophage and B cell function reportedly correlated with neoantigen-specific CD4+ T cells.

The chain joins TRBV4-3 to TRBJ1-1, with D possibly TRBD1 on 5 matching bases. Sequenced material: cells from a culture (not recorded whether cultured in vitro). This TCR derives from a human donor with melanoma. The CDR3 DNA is TGCGCCAGCAGCCAAGAGGTCGGGCCAGGGCACATGAACACTGAAGCTTTCTTT. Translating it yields CASSQEVGPGHMNTEAFF.